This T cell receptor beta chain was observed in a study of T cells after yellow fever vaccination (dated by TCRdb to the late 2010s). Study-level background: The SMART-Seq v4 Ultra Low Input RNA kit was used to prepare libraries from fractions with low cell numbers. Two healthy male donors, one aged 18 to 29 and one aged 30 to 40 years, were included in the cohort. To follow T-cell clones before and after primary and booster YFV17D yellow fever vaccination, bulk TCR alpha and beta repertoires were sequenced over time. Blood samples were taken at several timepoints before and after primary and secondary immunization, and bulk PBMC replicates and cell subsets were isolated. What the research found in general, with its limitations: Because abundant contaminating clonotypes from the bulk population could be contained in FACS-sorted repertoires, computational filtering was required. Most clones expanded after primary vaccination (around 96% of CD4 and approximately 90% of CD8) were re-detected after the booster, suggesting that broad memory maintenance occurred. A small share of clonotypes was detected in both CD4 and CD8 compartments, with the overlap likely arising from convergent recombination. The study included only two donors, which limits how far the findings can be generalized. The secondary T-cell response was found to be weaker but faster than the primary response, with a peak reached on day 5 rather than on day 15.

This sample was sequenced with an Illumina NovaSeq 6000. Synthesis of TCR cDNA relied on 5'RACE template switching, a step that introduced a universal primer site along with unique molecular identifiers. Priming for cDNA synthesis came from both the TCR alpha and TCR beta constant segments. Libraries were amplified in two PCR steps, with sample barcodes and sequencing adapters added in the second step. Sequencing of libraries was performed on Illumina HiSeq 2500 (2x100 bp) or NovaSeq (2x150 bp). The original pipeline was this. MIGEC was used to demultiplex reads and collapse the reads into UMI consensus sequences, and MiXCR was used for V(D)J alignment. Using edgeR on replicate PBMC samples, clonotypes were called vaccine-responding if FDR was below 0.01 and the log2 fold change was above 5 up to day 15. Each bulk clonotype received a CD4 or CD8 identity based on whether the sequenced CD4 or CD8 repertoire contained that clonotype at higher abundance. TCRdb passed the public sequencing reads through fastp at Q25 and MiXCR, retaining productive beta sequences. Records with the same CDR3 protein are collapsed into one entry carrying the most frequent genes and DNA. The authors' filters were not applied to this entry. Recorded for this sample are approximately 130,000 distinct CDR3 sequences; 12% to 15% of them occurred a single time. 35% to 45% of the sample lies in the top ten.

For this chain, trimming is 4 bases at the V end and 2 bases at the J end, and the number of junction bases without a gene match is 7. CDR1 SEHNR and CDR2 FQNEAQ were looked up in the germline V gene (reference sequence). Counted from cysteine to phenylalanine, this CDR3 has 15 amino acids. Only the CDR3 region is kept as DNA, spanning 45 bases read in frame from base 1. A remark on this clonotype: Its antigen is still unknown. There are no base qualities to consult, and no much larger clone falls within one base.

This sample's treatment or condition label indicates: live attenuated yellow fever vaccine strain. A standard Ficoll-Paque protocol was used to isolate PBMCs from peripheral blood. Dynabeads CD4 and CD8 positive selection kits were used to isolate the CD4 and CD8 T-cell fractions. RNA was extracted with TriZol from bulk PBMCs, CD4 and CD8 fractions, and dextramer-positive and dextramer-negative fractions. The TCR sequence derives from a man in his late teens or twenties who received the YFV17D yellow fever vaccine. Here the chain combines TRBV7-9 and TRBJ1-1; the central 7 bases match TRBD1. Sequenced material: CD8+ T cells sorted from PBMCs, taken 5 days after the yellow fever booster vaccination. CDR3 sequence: CASSSGDSLNTEAFF. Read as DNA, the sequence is TGTGCCAGCAGCTCGGGGGACAGTCTAAACACTGAAGCTTTCTTT. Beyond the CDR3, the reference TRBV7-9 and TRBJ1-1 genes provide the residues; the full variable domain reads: DTGVSQNPRHKITKRGQNVTFRCDPISEHNRLYWYRQTLGQGPEFLTYFQNEAQLEKSRLLSDRFSAERPKGSFSTLEIQRTEQGDSAMYLCASSSGDSLNTEAFFGQGTRLTVV.